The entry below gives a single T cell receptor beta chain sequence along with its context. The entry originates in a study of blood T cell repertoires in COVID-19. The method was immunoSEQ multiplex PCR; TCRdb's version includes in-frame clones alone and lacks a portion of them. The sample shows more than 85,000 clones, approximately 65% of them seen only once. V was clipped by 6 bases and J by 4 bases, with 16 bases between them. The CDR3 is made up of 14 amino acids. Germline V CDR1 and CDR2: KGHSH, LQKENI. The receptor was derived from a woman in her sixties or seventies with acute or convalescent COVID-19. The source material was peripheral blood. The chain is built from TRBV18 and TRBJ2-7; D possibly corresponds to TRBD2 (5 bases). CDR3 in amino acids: CASSRGSPGYEQYF. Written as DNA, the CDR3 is TGTGCCAGCTCGAGAGGGAGTCCTGGGTACGAGCAGTACTTC.